Sequencing of this T cell receptor (beta chain) was carried out in a study of blood T cell repertoires in COVID-19. Turning to the study itself: Samples representing acute and convalescent COVID-19 were sourced from the United States, Italy and Spain.

The CDR3 length is 20 residues. Looked up from germline, CDR1 is SGHRS and CDR2 is YFSETQ. J gave up 6 bases and V 2 bases, and 18 bases lay outside the gene matches. In the original workflow: The assay estimated nucleated cells by amplifying reference gene primers. The data were produced by immunoSEQ multiplex PCR, yet TCRdb's version contains in-frame clones alone and is incomplete. V and J calls and clone size are those listed in that table; D and trimming were worked out from the DNA. Of more than 35,000 clones in the sample, about nine tenths were seen once. The sequenced material came from peripheral blood. The chain uses TRBV5-1 and TRBJ2-1, with TRBD1 matching 12 bases. This TCR derives from a man between 60 and 75 years old with acute or convalescent COVID-19. CDR3 in DNA: TGCGCCAGCAGCTTCGTGGGGGACAGGGGGCAGATGGTTGGGACCAATGAGCAGTTCTTC. Protein: CASSFVGDRGQMVGTNEQFF.